A selection of T cell receptor beta chains follows, all from one sample in a study of identical twins. TCRdb processed the 5' RACE reads anew with MiXCR; each CDR3 protein has one entry. This repertoire shows 400,000 to 500,000 distinct CDR3 sequences, around 15% found once; its top ten account for approximately 0.98%. These records were also assigned to another study, of yellow fever vaccine responses in identical twins.

Source material: CD4+ T cells sorted from blood. These receptors came from a young woman in good health. Each CDR3 is given with its conserved first and last residue. The D gene is left open where the match is weak. For some rows the clone size is stated as once, few or many, or as a class when expanded; others skip it.

. TRBJ2-2 14 TRBV20-1 . CSANYKTNTGELFF TGCAGTGCTAATTATAAGACGAACACCGGGGAGCTGTTTTTT
. TRBJ2-5 14 TRBV7-9 . CASSPSTVQETQYF TGTGCCAGCAGCCCTTCGACAGTACAAGAGACCCAGTACTTC
. TRBJ2-3 16 TRBV7-8 . CASSLGAVYPTDTQYF TGTGCCAGCAGCTTAGGGGCTGTCTACCCGACAGATACGCAGTATTTT
TRBD2 TRBJ2-1 18 TRBV7-8 . CASSSQWGTRGGTNEQFF TGTGCCAGCAGCTCCCAATGGGGGACGCGGGGGGGCACCAATGAGCAGTTCTTC
. TRBJ1-1 15 TRBV15 many CATVRAGSMNTEAFF TGTGCCACGGTTCGGGCAGGATCTATGAACACTGAAGCTTTCTTT
. TRBJ2-1 15 TRBV5-5 few CASRHPGAGLNEQFF TGTGCCAGCAGGCACCCAGGGGCGGGTCTCAATGAGCAGTTCTTC
. TRBJ2-7 17 TRBV30 . CAWSVRAGGASSYEQYF TGTGCCTGGAGTGTCAGGGCTGGCGGGGCAAGCTCCTACGAGCAGTACTTC
. TRBJ2-2 17 TRBV20-1 . CSARDPRSGINTGELFF TGCAGTGCTAGAGACCCCAGGAGCGGAATAAACACCGGGGAGCTGTTTTTT
. TRBJ2-3 14 TRBV29-1 . CSVEVPGSTDTQYF TGCAGCGTTGAAGTGCCGGGAAGCACAGATACGCAGTATTTT
. TRBJ2-1 16 TRBV5-1 few CASSLGGWTAYNEQFF TGCGCCAGCAGCTTGGGAGGTTGGACAGCCTACAATGAGCAGTTCTTC
. TRBJ2-7 14 TRBV12-3/TRBV12-4 few CASSQGHRPYEQYF TGTGCCAGCAGTCAGGGACATCGCCCATACGAGCAGTACTTC
. TRBJ1-1 11 TRBV20-1 . CSARRGGEAFF TGCAGTGCTAGGCGGGGGGGTGAAGCTTTCTTT
. TRBJ2-7 12 TRBV29-1 many CSVEMTGYEQYF TGCAGCGTTGAAATGACAGGATACGAGCAGTACTTC
. TRBJ2-2 17 TRBV7-3 . CASSLTSGVVVAGELFF TGTGCCAGCAGCTTAACGTCAGGGGTAGTAGTTGCCGGGGAGCTGTTTTTT
TRBD2 TRBJ2-3 17 TRBV4-2 . CASSQESGGRAGDTQYF TGTGCCAGCAGCCAAGAATCTGGCGGGAGGGCCGGAGATACGCAGTATTTT
TRBD1 TRBJ2-1 16 TRBV7-3 . CASSLRGTGGHNEQFF TGTGCCAGCAGCTTAAGAGGGACAGGGGGCCACAATGAGCAGTTCTTC
. TRBJ1-1 14 TRBV10-3 . CAISERTQNTEAFF TGTGCCATCAGTGAGAGGACACAAAACACTGAAGCTTTCTTT
TRBD1 TRBJ1-2 13 TRBV29-1 few CSVGLGQGVGYTF TGCAGCGTTGGTCTCGGACAGGGGGTTGGCTACACCTTC
. TRBJ2-7 20 TRBV4-1 few CASSQVGPQGQGHRSSEQYF TGCGCCAGCAGCCAAGTTGGCCCCCAGGGGCAAGGACACCGCTCCTCCGAGCAGTACTTC
TRBD2 TRBJ2-3 19 TRBV28 few CASSLWTSGLAINTDTQYF TGTGCCAGCAGTTTATGGACATCGGGACTAGCGATAAACACAGATACGCAGTATTTT
TRBD2 TRBJ2-7 15 TRBV6-2/TRBV6-3 few CASRGTSGRDYEQYF TGTGCCAGCAGAGGGACTAGCGGGAGGGACTACGAGCAGTACTTC
TRBD2 TRBJ2-3 16 TRBV9 few CASSVAAGGRLDTQYF TGTGCCAGCAGCGTAGCGGCGGGGGGGAGGTTGGATACGCAGTATTTT
. TRBJ1-3 12 TRBV20-1 . CGSGLSGNTIYF TGCGGTTCTGGGCTCTCTGGAAACACCATATATTTT
. TRBJ2-5 16 TRBV5-1 . CASSLAAGQPQETQYF TGCGCCAGCAGCTTGGCCGCTGGACAGCCCCAAGAGACCCAGTACTTC
TRBD2 TRBJ2-7 14 TRBV7-9 many CASSFSAGPYEQYF TGTGCCAGCAGCTTCTCAGCGGGGCCGTACGAGCAGTACTTC
. TRBJ1-1 16 TRBV20-1 few CSARGPLIVMNTEAFF TGCAGTGCTAGGGGTCCGTTGATCGTTATGAACACTGAAGCTTTCTTT
. TRBJ1-1 15 TRBV18 . CASSPPTGFNTEAFF TGTGCCAGCTCACCACCGACGGGTTTTAACACTGAAGCTTTCTTT
TRBD1 TRBJ2-5 13 TRBV29-1 many CSAATGGGETQYF TGCAGCGCCGCCACAGGGGGCGGGGAGACCCAGTACTTC
. TRBJ2-1 13 TRBV12-3/TRBV12-4 . CASSSGRVNEQFF TGTGCCAGCAGTTCGGGCAGGGTCAATGAGCAGTTCTTC
. TRBJ1-2 13 TRBV20-1 . CSARVGLGYGYTF TGCAGTGCTAGGGTTGGACTCGGCTATGGCTACACCTTC
. TRBJ1-5 14 TRBV2 . CASSVEGVDQPQHF TGTGCCAGCAGTGTCGAGGGGGTGGATCAGCCCCAGCATTTT
TRBD1 TRBJ2-3 15 TRBV25-1 few CASSGAHRGEDTQYF TGTGCCAGCAGTGGGGCCCACAGGGGTGAAGATACGCAGTATTTT
. TRBJ2-3 15 TRBV6-1 few CASSEGIIGTDTQYF TGTGCCAGCAGTGAAGGAATAATAGGAACAGATACGCAGTATTTT
. TRBJ2-7 15 TRBV7-2 many CASSLGTGWLSEQYF TGTGCCAGCAGCTTAGGAACAGGATGGCTGAGCGAGCAGTACTTC
TRBD1 TRBJ1-5 14 TRBV7-2 many CASSRGQGNQPQHF TGTGCCAGCAGCCGGGGACAGGGGAATCAGCCCCAGCATTTT
TRBD1 TRBJ2-7 14 TRBV6-1 . CASSRTGGSDGQYF TGTGCCAGCAGTAGGACAGGGGGCTCGGACGGGCAGTACTTC
. TRBJ2-3 13 TRBV7-3 few CASSFSPQDTQYF TGTGCCAGCAGCTTCTCGCCGCAAGATACGCAGTATTTT
. TRBJ1-2 19 TRBV6-5 few CASSYKGRQSSAPNYGYTF TGTGCCAGCAGTTACAAGGGACGGCAGAGTTCAGCCCCTAACTATGGCTACACCTTC
. TRBJ1-4 15 TRBV12-3/TRBV12-4 few CASSFRGISNEKLFF TGTGCCAGCAGTTTCAGGGGTATTAGTAATGAAAAACTGTTTTTT
. TRBJ2-3 14 TRBV20-1 . CSAKLGTSTDTQYF TGCAGTGCCAAACTGGGGACGAGCACAGATACGCAGTATTTT
TRBD2 TRBJ2-4 17 TRBV28 many CASSLTSGTIAKNIQYF TGTGCCAGCAGTCTGACTAGCGGGACTATAGCCAAAAACATTCAGTACTTC
TRBD2 TRBJ2-5 15 TRBV28 . CASSNLAGVGETQYF TGTGCCAGCAGTAATCTAGCGGGAGTAGGAGAGACCCAGTACTTC
. TRBJ2-2 16 TRBV6-2/TRBV6-3 . CAITLGGALNTGELFF TGTGCCATCACCTTGGGGGGGGCCTTAAACACCGGGGAGCTGTTTTTT
TRBD2 TRBJ2-1 17 TRBV6-5 . CASSYEGGRVSYNEQFF TGTGCCAGCAGTTACGAAGGTGGGAGGGTTTCCTACAATGAGCAGTTCTTC
. TRBJ2-5 15 TRBV5-1 . CASSLANAGQETQYF TGCGCCAGCAGCTTGGCGAACGCGGGTCAAGAGACCCAGTACTTC
. TRBJ2-7 14 TRBV7-7 few CASSSSTGSYEQYF TGTGCTAGCAGCTCGTCCACCGGCTCCTACGAGCAGTACTTC
. TRBJ2-3 16 TRBV5-1 few CASSLKDTLGTDTQYF TGCGCCAGCAGCTTGAAGGACACCTTGGGAACAGATACGCAGTATTTT
. TRBJ1-5 14 TRBV6-2/TRBV6-3 few CASSWGRANQPQHF TGTGCCAGCAGTTGGGGACGGGCGAATCAGCCCCAGCATTTT
TRBD2 TRBJ2-1 14 TRBV6-5 few CASSYGGSSNEQFF TGTGCCAGCAGTTATGGCGGGAGTTCCAATGAGCAGTTCTTC
. TRBJ1-2 13 TRBV7-9 . CASSLAADYGYTF TGTGCCAGCAGCTTAGCGGCGGACTATGGCTACACCTTC
. TRBJ2-7 15 TRBV7-3 . CASSLYKGTIYEQYF TGTGCCAGCAGCTTATATAAGGGGACGATCTACGAGCAGTACTTC
. TRBJ1-1 12 TRBV7-2 many CASSLDGILAFF TGTGCCAGCAGCTTAGATGGGATATTAGCTTTCTTT
. TRBJ1-6 18 TRBV5-5 . CASSSPDGLSSYNSPLHF TGTGCCAGCAGCTCGCCGGACGGCCTGAGCTCCTATAATTCACCCCTCCACTTT
. TRBJ1-6 14 TRBV7-9 . CASSQKTNNSPLHF TGTGCCAGCAGCCAGAAAACCAATAATTCACCCCTCCACTTT
TRBD2 TRBJ2-1 18 TRBV5-1 many CASSKTPGGGGSYNEQFF TGCGCCAGCAGCAAAACCCCGGGTGGCGGGGGCTCCTACAATGAGCAGTTCTTC